The entry below gives a single TCR beta chain sequence along with its context. Its antigen remains unknown. The data derive from a study of cytomegalovirus exposure and HLA in healthy donors. Libraries were prepared by immunoSEQ multiplex PCR; TCRdb keeps only in-frame clonotypes and omits some of them. The table lists fewer than 200,000 clones, about 95% of them singletons. Points from the study as a whole: As was reported, the classifier diagnosed cytomegalovirus status with high specificity and sensitivity. Some TCR beta chains (around 160 of them) were listed as cytomegalovirus-associated.

The CDR3 runs to 14 residues. Germline V gene sequence: CDR1 MRHNA, CDR2 SNTAGT. V was trimmed by 3 bases and J by 3 bases, leaving 10 bases between them. This receptor was obtained from a woman aged 18-35 years in good health and CMV-seronegative. The sequenced sample consisted of PBMCs. This chain joins TRBV6-4 and TRBJ2-3; perhaps TRBD2 as D (5 bases). The CDR3 loop reads CASSDSLETDTQYF. Written as DNA, the CDR3 is TGTGCCAGCAGTGATTCACTAGAAACAGATACGCAGTATTTT.